This TCR beta chain was retrieved from a study of cytomegalovirus exposure and HLA in healthy donors. The V segment lost 4 bases and the J segment 4 bases; nucleotides outside the gene matches: 6. CDR3 size: 15 residues. Germline V gene lookup returns CDR1 LGHNA and CDR2 YNFKEQ. As concerns this clone: Its antigen is unidentified.

The PCR made use of 60 Vbeta and 13 Jbeta primers. As handled by the study authors: Later work found approximately 80 million unique TCR beta chains, with 9 million to 13 million shared. Some clones are missing from TCRdb's copy, which holds only in-frame ones; the method was immunoSEQ multiplex PCR. The DNA gave D and trimming, while V, J and clone size come from that table. Recorded here are 100,000 or so clones; the top ten clones represent roughly 3.5%. General observations from the study: At a 0.05 false discovery rate, a later analysis found 18,000 or so TCR beta sequences to be associated with HLA alleles. Productive status was seen about 90% or about 30% of the time for most TCR beta V segments in an earlier analysis. The study found most TCR sequences rare, yet found some public TCRs in many donors.

The receptor was derived from a woman in her twenties or thirties in good health and CMV-seronegative. The V call is TRBV4-2, the J call TRBJ2-2; 7 bases map to TRBD1. Sequenced sample: PBMCs. The CDR3 protein is CASSLDRASTGELFF. CDR3 nucleotides: TGTGCCAGCAGCCTCGACAGGGCCAGCACCGGGGAGCTGTTTTTT.